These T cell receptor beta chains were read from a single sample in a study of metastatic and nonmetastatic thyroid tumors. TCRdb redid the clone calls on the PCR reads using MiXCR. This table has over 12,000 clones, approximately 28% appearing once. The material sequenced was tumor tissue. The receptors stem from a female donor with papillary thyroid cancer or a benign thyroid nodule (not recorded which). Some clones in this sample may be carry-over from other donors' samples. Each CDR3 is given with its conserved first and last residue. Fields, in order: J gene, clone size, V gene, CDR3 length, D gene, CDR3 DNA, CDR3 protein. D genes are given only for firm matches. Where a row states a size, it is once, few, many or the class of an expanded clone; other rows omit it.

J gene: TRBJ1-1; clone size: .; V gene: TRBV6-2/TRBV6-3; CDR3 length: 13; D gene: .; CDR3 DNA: TGTGCCAGCACCCTGACACCAGGGAGTATGACTTTCTTT; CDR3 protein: CASTLTPGSMTFF
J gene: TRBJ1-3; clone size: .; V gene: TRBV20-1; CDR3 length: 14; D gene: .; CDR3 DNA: TGCAGTGCTCAAACAGGTCTCTCTGGAAACACCATATATTTC; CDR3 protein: CSAQTGLSGNTIYF
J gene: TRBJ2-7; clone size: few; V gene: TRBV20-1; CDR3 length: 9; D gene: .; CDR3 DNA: TGCAGTGCTAGGGTCGAGCAGTACTTC; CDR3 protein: CSARVEQYF
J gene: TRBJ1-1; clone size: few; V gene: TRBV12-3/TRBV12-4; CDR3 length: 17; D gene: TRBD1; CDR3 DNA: TGTGCCAGCACCCTCATGACAGGGGGGACCGGGACCACTGAAGCTTTCTTT; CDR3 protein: CASTLMTGGTGTTEAFF
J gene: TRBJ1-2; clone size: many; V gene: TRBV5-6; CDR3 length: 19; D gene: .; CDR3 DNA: TGTGCCAGCAGCACGGGAATTTACAGGGACGCAACGCGGAATAATGGCTACACCTTC; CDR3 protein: CASSTGIYRDATRNNGYTF
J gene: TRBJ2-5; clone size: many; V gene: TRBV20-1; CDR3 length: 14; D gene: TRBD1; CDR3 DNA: TGCAGTGCTGGAAACAGGGGAATACAGGAGACCCAGTACTTC; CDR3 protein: CSAGNRGIQETQYF
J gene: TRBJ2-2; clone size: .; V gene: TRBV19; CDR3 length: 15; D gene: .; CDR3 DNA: TGTGCCAGTAGCGACAGTGGTCCGAACACCGGGGAGCTGTTTTTT; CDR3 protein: CASSDSGPNTGELFF
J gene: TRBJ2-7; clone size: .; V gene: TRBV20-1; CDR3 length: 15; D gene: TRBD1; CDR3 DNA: TGCAGTGCTAGAGATGTACAACGGACAGGCGACGAGCAGTACTTC; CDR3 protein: CSARDVQRTGDEQYF
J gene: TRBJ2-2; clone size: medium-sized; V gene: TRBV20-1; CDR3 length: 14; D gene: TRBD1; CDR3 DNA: TGCAGTGCTAGGGGGACAGCAAACACCGGGGAGCTGTTTTTT; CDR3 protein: CSARGTANTGELFF
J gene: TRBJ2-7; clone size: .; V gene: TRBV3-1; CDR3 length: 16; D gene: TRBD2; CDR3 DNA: TGTGCCAGCAGTCCGGGACTAGCGGGAGGGTTCTACGAGCAGTACTTC; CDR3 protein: CASSPGLAGGFYEQYF
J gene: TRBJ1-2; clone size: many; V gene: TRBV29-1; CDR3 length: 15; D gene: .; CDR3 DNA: TGCAGCGTGGGGGGGGACGGGGAGGCGTCGAATGGCTACACCTTC; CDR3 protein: CSVGGDGEASNGYTF
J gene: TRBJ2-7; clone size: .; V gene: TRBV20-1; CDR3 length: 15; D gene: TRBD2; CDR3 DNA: TGCAGTGCTAGCGACGGGACTAGCGGGAAATACGAGCAGTACTTC; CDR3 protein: CSASDGTSGKYEQYF
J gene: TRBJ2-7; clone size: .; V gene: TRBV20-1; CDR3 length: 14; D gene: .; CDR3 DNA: TGCAGTGCCATAAACCAGGGGGAGGGATACGAGCAGTACTTC; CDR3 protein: CSAINQGEGYEQYF
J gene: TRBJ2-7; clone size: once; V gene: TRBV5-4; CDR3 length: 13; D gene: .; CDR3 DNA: TGTGCCAGCAGCTTGGAACGGGCCTACGAGCAGTACTTC; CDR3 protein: CASSLERAYEQYF
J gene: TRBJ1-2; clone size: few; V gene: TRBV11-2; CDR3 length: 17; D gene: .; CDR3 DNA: TGTGCCAGCAGCTTAGTTTTCCTTCAGGGGAACATGGGTGGCTACACCTTC; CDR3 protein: CASSLVFLQGNMGGYTF
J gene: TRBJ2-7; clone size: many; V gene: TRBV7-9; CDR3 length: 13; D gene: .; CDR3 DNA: TGTGCCAGCGAGCTTAGGGCGGGCTACGAGCAGTACTTC; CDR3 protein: CASELRAGYEQYF
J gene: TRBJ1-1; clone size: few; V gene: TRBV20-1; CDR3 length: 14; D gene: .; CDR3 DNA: TGCAGTGCTAGAGCCCAGGGAGGAAGTACTGAAGCTTTCTTT; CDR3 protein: CSARAQGGSTEAFF
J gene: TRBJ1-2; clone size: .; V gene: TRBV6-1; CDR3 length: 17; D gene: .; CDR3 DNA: TGTGCCAGCAGTGAAGTAGCGGACAGAAGTTCAAACTATGGCTACACCTTC; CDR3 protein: CASSEVADRSSNYGYTF
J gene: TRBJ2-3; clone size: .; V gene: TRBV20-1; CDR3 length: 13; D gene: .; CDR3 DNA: TGCAGTGCTACCCCGGACGCCACAGATACGCAGTATTTT; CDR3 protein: CSATPDATDTQYF
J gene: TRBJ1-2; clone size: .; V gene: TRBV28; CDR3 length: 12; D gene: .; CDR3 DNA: TGTGCCAGCAGTTGGGACGGCCATGGCTACACCTTC; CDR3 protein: CASSWDGHGYTF
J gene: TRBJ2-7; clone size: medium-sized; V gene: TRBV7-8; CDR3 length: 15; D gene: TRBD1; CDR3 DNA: TGTGCCAGCAACCCTATGGGGACAGGAAACTACGAGCAGTACTTC; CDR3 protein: CASNPMGTGNYEQYF
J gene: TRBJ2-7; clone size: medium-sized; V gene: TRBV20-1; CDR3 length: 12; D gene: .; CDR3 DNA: TGCAGTGCTAGATTGGGGGGTTTGGAGCAGTACTTC; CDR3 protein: CSARLGGLEQYF
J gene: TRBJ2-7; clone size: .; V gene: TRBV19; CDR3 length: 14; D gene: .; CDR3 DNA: TGTGCCAGTAGTAACACAGACAAGCTCTACGAGCAGTACTTC; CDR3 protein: CASSNTDKLYEQYF
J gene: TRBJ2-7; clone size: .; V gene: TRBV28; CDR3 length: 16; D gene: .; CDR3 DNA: TGTGCCAGCAGTTTAGTCCACAGCAGTGCACCCTACGAGCAGTACTTC; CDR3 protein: CASSLVHSSAPYEQYF
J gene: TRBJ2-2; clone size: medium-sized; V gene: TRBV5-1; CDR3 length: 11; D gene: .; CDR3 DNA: TGCGCCAGCAGCGACACCGGGGAGCTGTTTTTT; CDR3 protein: CASSDTGELFF
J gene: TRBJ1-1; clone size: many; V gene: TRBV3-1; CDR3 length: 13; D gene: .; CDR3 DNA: TGTGCCAGCAGCCAAAGGGATGGACAGAAAGCTTTCTTT; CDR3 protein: CASSQRDGQKAFF
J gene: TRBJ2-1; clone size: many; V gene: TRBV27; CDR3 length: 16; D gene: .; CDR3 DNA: TGTGCCAGCAGTTGGGGGACTGGCCGCTCCTACAATGAGCAGTTCTTC; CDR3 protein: CASSWGTGRSYNEQFF
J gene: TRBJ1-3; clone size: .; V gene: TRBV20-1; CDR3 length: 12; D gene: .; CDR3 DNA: TGCAGTGCCATGGACACTGGAAACACCATATATTTT; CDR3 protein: CSAMDTGNTIYF
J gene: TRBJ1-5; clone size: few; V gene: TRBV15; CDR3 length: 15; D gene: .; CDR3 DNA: TGTGCCACCAGCAGCCGTCGGACGGGCAATCAGCCCCAGCATTTT; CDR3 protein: CATSSRRTGNQPQHF
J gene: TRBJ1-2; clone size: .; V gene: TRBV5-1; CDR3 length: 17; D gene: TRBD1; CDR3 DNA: TGCGCCAGCAGTTATACGCCACCGGGACAGGGGTATACTCGCTACACCTTC; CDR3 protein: CASSYTPPGQGYTRYTF
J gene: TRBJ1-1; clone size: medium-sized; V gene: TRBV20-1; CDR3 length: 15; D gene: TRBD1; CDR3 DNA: TGCAGTGCTAGAGATCCCCAAGGACAGGGATCTGAAGCTTTCTTT; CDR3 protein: CSARDPQGQGSEAFF
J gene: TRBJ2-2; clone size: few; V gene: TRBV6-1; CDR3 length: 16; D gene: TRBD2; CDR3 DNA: TGTGCCAGCAGTATTTTAGCGGGGACCAACACCGGGGAGCTGTTTTTT; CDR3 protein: CASSILAGTNTGELFF
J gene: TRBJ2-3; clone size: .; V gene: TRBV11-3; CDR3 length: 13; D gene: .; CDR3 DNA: TGTGCCAGCAGCTCGTCTATGGCGGATACGCAGTATTTT; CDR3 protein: CASSSSMADTQYF
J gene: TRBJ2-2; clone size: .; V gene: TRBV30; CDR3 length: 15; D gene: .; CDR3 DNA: TGTGCCTGGAGTGTCTGGAAGACGGGATCCGGGGAGCTGTTTTTT; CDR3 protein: CAWSVWKTGSGELFF
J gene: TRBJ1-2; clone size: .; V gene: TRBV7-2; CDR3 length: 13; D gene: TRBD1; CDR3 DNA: TGTGCCAGCAGCCGGACAGGGCTTGTTGGCTACACCTTC; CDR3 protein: CASSRTGLVGYTF
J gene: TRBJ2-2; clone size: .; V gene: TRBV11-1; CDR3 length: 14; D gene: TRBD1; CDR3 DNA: TGTGCCACCACACAGGGGGCTCATACCGGGGAGCTGTTTTTT; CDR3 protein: CATTQGAHTGELFF
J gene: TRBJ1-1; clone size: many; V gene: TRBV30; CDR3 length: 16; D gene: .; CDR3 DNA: TGTGCCTGGAGTGCGCCCGGGCGATATCCCAACACTGAAGCTTTCTTT; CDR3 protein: CAWSAPGRYPNTEAFF
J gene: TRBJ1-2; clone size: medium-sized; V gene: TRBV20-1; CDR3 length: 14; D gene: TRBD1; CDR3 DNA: TGCAGTGCTGATGAGGGACAGGGGGCTGGCGGCTACACCTTC; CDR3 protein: CSADEGQGAGGYTF
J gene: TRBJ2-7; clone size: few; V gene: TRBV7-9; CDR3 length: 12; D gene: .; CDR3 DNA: TGTGCCAGCAGCCCTCTTGGGGGCGTGCAGTACTTC; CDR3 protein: CASSPLGGVQYF
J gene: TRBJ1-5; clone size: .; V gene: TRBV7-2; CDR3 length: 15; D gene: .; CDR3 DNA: TGTGCCAGCAGCTTATATGTAGATAGCAATCAGCCCCAGCATTTT; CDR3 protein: CASSLYVDSNQPQHF
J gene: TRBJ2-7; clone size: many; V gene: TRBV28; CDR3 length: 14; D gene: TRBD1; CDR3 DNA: TGTGCCAGCAGTACCGGGACAGGGGCCCACGAGCAGTACTTC; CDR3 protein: CASSTGTGAHEQYF
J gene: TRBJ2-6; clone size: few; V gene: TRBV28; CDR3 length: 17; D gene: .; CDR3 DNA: TGTGCCAGCAGTTTGCTTGGACTGCACTCTGGGGCCAACGTCCTGACTTTC; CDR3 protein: CASSLLGLHSGANVLTF
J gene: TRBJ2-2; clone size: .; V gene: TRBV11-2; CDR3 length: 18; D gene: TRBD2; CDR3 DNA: TGTGCCAGCAGCCCGGGGCGGACTAGCGGCTTTGTCACCGGGGAGCTGTTTTTT; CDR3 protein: CASSPGRTSGFVTGELFF
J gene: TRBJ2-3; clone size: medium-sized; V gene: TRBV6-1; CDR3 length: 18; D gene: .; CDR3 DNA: TGTGCCAGCAGTGAAGCTCCCCTGGGGGGGCCGCAGGGAGATACGCAGTATTTT; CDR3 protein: CASSEAPLGGPQGDTQYF
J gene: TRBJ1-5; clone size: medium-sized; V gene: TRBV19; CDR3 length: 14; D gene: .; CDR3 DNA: TGTGCCAGTAGTATTTATCTTAGCAATCAGCCCCAGCATTTT; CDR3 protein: CASSIYLSNQPQHF
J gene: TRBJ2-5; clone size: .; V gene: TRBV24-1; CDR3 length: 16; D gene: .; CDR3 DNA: TGTGCCACCAGTGCGGGCCCAGGCTGGTACCAAGAGACCCAGTACTTC; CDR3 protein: CATSAGPGWYQETQYF
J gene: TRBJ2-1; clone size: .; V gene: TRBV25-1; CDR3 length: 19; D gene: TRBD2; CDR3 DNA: TGTGCCAGCAGTCCTAGGACTAGCGGGGGGGCAACTTCCTACAATGAGCAGTTCTTC; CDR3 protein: CASSPRTSGGATSYNEQFF
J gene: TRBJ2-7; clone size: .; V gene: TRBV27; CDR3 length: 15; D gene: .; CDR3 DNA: TGTGCCAGCAGTTTATCGAGGTACGGTCCCTACGAGCAGTACTTC; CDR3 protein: CASSLSRYGPYEQYF